The 3 T cell receptor beta chains reported below all come from one sample, sequenced in a study of shared clonotypes between healthy human individuals. Naivety among CD8 cells was defined by CD45RO negativity and positive CCR7 selection, thereby excluding terminally differentiated effector memory CD45RA+ cells. TCRdb keeps only in-frame clones here, not all; method: immunoSEQ multiplex PCR. The sample holds approximately 810,000 clones, almost 95% seen once. Sequenced input: naive CD8+ T cells sorted from blood. All receptors derive from a man aged 25 to 45 in good health.

This sequence joins TRBV27 and TRBJ1-1; D gene ambiguous. CDR1 is MNHEY, CDR2 SMNVEV, per germline (reference sequence). V lost 4 bases and J lost 6, with 15 bases in between. This CDR3 region has 14 residues. In DNA form, the CDR3 reads TGTGCCAGCAGTTCACCCGCAGGACTCCCTGAAGCTTTCTTT. Its protein is CASSSPAGLPEAFF.

This clone was observed a handful of times. Here the CDR3 reads CASSDGRGNTGELFF. The CDR3 coding sequence is TGTGCCAGCAGCGATGGGAGAGGTAACACCGGGGAGCTGTTTTTT. The genes are TRBV25-1 and TRBJ2-2; possibly TRBD2 for D (5 bases). The ends were cut back, 6 bases at V and 2 bases at J, with 13 bases in the middle. Germline lookup yields CDR1 MGHDK and CDR2 SYGVNS. There are 15 residues in the CDR3.

CDR3 amino acids: CASSRRNGGEQYF. The CDR3 nucleotides read TGTGCCAGCAGCCGTCGAAATGGTGGCGAGCAGTACTTC. The V gene is TRBV11-3, the J gene TRBJ2-7; D gene unclear. Between the trimmed V and J ends, which lost 5 bases and 6 bases, there was a span of 14 bases. The CDR3 spans 13 residues. Looked up from germline, CDR1 is SGHNT and CDR2 is YENEEA. Using reference TRBV11-3 and TRBJ2-7 for the parts outside the CDR3, the full variable domain is EAGVVQSPRYKIIEKKQPVAFWCNPISGHNTLYWYLQNLGQGPELLIRYENEEAVDDSQLPKDRFSAERLKGVDSTLKIQPAELGDSAVYLCASSRRNGGEQYFGPGTRLTVT.